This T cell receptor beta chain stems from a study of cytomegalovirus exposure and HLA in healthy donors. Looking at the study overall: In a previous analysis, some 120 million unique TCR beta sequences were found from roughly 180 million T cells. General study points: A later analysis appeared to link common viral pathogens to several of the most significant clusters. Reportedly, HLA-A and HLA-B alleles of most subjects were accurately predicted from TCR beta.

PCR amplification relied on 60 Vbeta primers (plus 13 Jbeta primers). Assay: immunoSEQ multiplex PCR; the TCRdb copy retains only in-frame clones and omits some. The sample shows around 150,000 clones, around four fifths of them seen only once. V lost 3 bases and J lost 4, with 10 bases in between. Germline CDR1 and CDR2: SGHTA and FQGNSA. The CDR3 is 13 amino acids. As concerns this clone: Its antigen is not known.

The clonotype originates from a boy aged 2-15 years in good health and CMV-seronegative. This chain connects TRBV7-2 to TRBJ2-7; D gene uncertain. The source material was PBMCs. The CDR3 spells CASSLYAKYEQYF. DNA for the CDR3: TGTGCCAGCAGCTTGTATGCTAAATACGAGCAGTACTTC.